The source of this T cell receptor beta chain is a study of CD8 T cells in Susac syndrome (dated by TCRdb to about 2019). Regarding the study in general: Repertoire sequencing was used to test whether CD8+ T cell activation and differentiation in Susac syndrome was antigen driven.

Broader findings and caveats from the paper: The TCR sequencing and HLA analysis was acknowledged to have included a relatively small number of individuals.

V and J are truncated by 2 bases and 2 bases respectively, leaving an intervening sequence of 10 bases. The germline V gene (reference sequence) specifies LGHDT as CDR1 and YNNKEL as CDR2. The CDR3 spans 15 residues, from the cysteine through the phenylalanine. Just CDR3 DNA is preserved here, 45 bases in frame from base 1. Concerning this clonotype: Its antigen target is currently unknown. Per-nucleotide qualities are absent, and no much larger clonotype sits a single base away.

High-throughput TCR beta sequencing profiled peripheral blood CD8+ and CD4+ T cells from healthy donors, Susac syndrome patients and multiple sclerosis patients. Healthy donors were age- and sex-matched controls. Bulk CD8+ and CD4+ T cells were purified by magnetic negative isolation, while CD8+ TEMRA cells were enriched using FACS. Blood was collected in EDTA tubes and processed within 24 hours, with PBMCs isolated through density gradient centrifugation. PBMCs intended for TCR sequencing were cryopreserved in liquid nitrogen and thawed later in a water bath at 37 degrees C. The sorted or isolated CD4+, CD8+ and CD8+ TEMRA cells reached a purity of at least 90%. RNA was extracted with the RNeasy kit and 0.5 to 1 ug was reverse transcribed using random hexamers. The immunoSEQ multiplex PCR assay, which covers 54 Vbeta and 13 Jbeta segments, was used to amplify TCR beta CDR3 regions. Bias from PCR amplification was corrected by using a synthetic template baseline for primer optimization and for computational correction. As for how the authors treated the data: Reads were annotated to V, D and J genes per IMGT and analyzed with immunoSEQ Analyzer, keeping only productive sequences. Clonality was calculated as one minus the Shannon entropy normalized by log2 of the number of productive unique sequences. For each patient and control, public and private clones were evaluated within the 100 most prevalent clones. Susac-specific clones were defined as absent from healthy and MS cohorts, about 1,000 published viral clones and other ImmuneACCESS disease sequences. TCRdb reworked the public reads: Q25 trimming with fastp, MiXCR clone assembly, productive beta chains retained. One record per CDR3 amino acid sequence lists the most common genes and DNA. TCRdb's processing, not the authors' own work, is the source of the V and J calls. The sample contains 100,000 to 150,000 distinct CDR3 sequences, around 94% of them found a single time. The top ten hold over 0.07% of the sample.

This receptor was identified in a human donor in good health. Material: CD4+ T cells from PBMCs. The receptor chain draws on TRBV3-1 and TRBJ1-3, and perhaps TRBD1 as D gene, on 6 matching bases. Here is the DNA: TGTGCCAGCAGCCAATCCGGGACAACTGGAAACACCATATATTTT. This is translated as CASSQSGTTGNTIYF.